Below are 20 T cell receptor beta chains sequenced from a single sample in a study of Graves' ophthalmopathy and Graves' hyperthyroidism. RNA transcripts yielded amplified TCR beta CDR3 regions. The first round was an RT-PCR with HTBI primers, and the second round was a multiplex PCR. TCRdb passed the multiplex PCR reads through MiXCR, listing each CDR3 protein once. Of hundreds of thousands of distinct CDR3 sequences in the sample, roughly 20% were seen once. The sample comprised peripheral blood. Every receptor here comes from a woman between 18 and 29 years old with stable Graves' hyperthyroidism.

This clonotype was seen ten or more times. The CDR3 DNA reads TGCGCCAGCAGCTTGGGGGACAGGCTCGACACTGAAGCTTTCTTT. This sequence encodes CASSLGDRLDTEAFF. The chain combines TRBV5-1 with TRBJ1-1; 8 nucleotides line up with TRBD1. J was trimmed by 3 bases and V by 0 bases; bases with no gene match: 4. The CDR3 has 15 residues. CDR1 is SGHRS and CDR2 is YFSETQ in the germline V gene.

The gene calls are TRBV19 and TRBJ2-7; no firm D call. This CDR3 contains 12 residues. V lost 5 bases and J 6 bases, leaving 11 bases between the germline ends. CDR1 is LNHDA, CDR2 SQIVND, per germline (reference sequence). The CDR3 coding sequence is TGTGCCAGTAGTCCCCGCGACGCCGAGCAGTACTTC. This sequence encodes CASSPRDAEQYF.

This clonotype was found many times. The chain employs TRBV27 and TRBJ2-7, with a tentative D call TRBD2 (5 bases). The CDR3 contains 15 residues. Germline V gene lookup returns CDR1 MNHEY and CDR2 SMNVEV (reference sequence). Trimming stripped 3 bases from V and 0 bases from J, with 12 bases between. The CDR3 here is CASSFGGLSSYEQYF. The CDR3 nucleotides are TGTGCCAGCAGTTTCGGAGGTTTAAGCTCCTACGAGCAGTACTTC.

This clonotype was observed at least ten times. The chain joins TRBV7-2 to TRBJ1-2; D not certain. Deletions cut 1 base from V and 4 bases from J, with 10 bases between. This CDR3 region has 14 residues. The germline gives CDR1 SGHTA, CDR2 FQGNSA. CDR3: CASSLESGRYGYTF. The CDR3 DNA reads as TGTGCCAGCAGCTTAGAGAGCGGCCGCTATGGCTACACCTTC.

This clonotype was recorded many times. The V and J genes are TRBV29-1 and TRBJ1-1; D uncertain. Per germline, CDR1 SQVTM and CDR2 ANQGSEA. This CDR3 spans 15 amino acids. The germline V and J ends were trimmed by 0 bases and 0 bases, with 11 bases remaining between them. The CDR3 nucleotides read TGCAGCGTTGAAGATCGCGGGAGCATGAACACTGAAGCTTTCTTT. Its translation is CSVEDRGSMNTEAFF.

In its sample, this clonotype was seen many times. No conserved phenylalanine or tryptophan is present at the end of the CDR3, so a read error is the likely explanation. The rearrangement joins TRBV28 to TRBJ1-1, with D tentatively TRBD1 (5 bases). CDR1 and CDR2 from the germline V gene are MDHEN and SYDVKM. V dropped 5 bases and J dropped 1 base, with 17 bases sitting between them. The length of the CDR3 is 16 residues. Here the CDR3 DNA reads TGTGCCAGCAGTGCGGACACTCCCAAGGGGAACACTGAAGCTTTCATT. Protein sequence: CASSADTPKGNTEAFI.

J is TRBJ2-5 and V is TRBV12-3 or TRBV12-4; either TRBD1 or TRBD2 may supply D (6 bases each). The ends were cut back, 6 bases at V and 4 bases at J, with 18 bases in the middle. The CDR3 is 15 amino acids. As DNA, the CDR3 is TGTGCCAGCAGACGGGCCGGGGGCGCAGGAGAGACCCAGTACTTC. Encoded protein: CASRRAGGAGETQYF.

This clonotype came up many times. The gene calls are TRBV5-1 and TRBJ2-7; 12 nucleotides line up with TRBD2. The ends lost 1 base at V and 6 bases at J; junction bases unmatched: 8. Germline V gene data show CDR1 as SGHRS and CDR2 as YFSETQ. This CDR3 has 16 amino acids. The CDR3 DNA reads as TGCGCCAGCAGCTTGCAGGCTAGCGGGAGGGCCGGCGAGCAGTACTTC. Amino acid sequence: CASSLQASGRAGEQYF.

This clonotype was seen a handful of times. The germline gene is not matched at one end of the junction; a read error may be the cause. This chain links TRBV6-1 with TRBJ2-7; 8 nucleotides align to TRBD1. CDR1 is MNHNS and CDR2 is SASEGT in the germline V gene. The length of the CDR3 is 14 residues. The CDR3 DNA is TGTGCCAGCAGTGAACAGGGGGCCCCCTACGGGCAGTACTTC. It specifies CASSEQGAPYGQYF.

This chain links TRBV6-1 with TRBJ2-5, with D perhaps TRBD2 (6 bases). The V gene lost 10 bases and the J gene lost 2 bases, with 14 bases spanning the gap. The CDR3 is made up of 13 amino acids. CDR1 and CDR2 from the germline V gene are MNHNS and SASEGT. The chain's CDR3 is CATSGVYQETQYF. The CDR3 nucleotides read TGTGCCACCTCGGGAGTCTATCAAGAGACCCAGTACTTC.

This clonotype was counted at least ten times. The V call is TRBV20-1, the J call TRBJ1-3, with a possible D match to TRBD1 (6 bases). The CDR3 is made up of 13 amino acids. With 1 base removed from V and 2 bases from J, the gap between germline ends came to 6 bases. Germline values: CDR1 DFQATT, CDR2 SNEGSKA (reference sequence). The CDR3 here is CSARGTAGNTIYF. Here the CDR3 DNA reads TGCAGTGCTAGAGGGACAGCTGGAAACACCATATATTTT.

This clonotype has only a few counts. J is TRBJ2-5 and V is TRBV12-3 or TRBV12-4; 16 bases agree with TRBD2. The CDR3 covers 16 residues. The V segment lost 6 bases and the J segment 5 bases; nucleotides outside the gene matches: 6. The CDR3 bases are TGTGCCAGCAGGCCGGGACTAGCGGGGGGGCTGGAGACCCAGTACTTC. Translation: CASRPGLAGGLETQYF.

The J gene is TRBJ2-5, the V gene TRBV12-3 or TRBV12-4; 8 positions agree with TRBD2. The CDR3 spans 15 residues. Trimming cost V 8 bases and J 7 bases; bases outside gene matches: 15. The CDR3 coding sequence is TGTGCCAGCGGTATAGCGGGATCCCTGGTAGGGACCCAGTACTTC. It translates to CASGIAGSLVGTQYF.

This chain uses TRBV28 with TRBJ1-2; 7 bases are shared with TRBD1. Trimming removed 4 bases from V and 1 base from J; junction bases left unmatched: 6. Germline CDR1 and CDR2: MDHEN and SYDVKM. This CDR3 is 15 amino acids long. The CDR3: CASSWGTDYNYGYTF. CDR3 DNA: TGTGCCAGCAGTTGGGGGACAGATTATAACTATGGCTACACCTTC.

In its sample, this clonotype was seen many times. The chain joins TRBV27 to TRBJ2-5, with D perhaps assigned TRBD1 or TRBD2 (5 bases each). V was cut by 5 bases and J by 4 bases, with 11 bases left in between. From germline, CDR1 is MNHEY and CDR2 SMNVEV (reference sequence). The CDR3 has 13 residues. Here the CDR3 reads CASSKGSLETQYF. The CDR3 DNA follows: TGTGCCAGCAGTAAGGGGAGCCTAGAGACCCAGTACTTC.

In its sample, this clonotype was seen many times. This rearrangement joins TRBV27 to TRBJ1-1; D gene ambiguous. The CDR3 runs 14 residues. The ends were cut back, 5 bases at V and 0 bases at J, with 10 bases in the middle. Looked up from germline, CDR1 is MNHEY and CDR2 is SMNVEV (reference sequence). The CDR3 loop reads CASSGLGLNTEAFF. CDR3 DNA sequence: TGTGCCAGCAGTGGCTTGGGGTTGAACACTGAAGCTTTCTTT.

This clonotype has ten or more counts. This chain connects TRBV30 to TRBJ2-5, with a tentative D call TRBD1 (6 bases). The CDR3 totals 12 residues. Germline CDR1 and CDR2: GTSNPN and SVGIG (reference sequence). V lost 0 bases and J lost 5, with 7 bases in between. The CDR3 reads CAWSVQGETQYF. The CDR3 coding sequence is TGTGCCTGGAGTGTGCAGGGGGAGACCCAGTACTTC.

This clonotype was detected many times. The CDR3 sequence: CASSVRDFEQYF. The CDR3 DNA is TGTGCCAGCAGCGTCCGGGACTTCGAGCAGTACTTC. The chain couples TRBV7-8 to TRBJ2-7; D possibly corresponds to TRBD2 (6 bases). The CDR3 loop spans 12 amino acids. In germline, CDR1 is SGHVS, CDR2 FQNEAQ. V lost 5 bases to trimming and J lost 6 bases, with 11 bases between them.

Notes on this clonotype: This clone may be a read error of a much larger clone one base away. The J gene is TRBJ2-2, the V gene TRBV5-1, with 7 bases that match TRBD1. Germline lookup yields CDR1 SGHRS and CDR2 YFSETQ. The length of the CDR3 is 14 residues. The CDR3 nucleotides are TGCGCCATCAGCTCGGGACAGTTCACCGGGGAGCTGTTTTTT. Amino acids: CAISSGQFTGELFF.

This clonotype was counted at least ten times. This chain uses TRBV29-1 with TRBJ1-5, with D unresolved. V shed 5 bases and J shed 6 bases, with 14 bases lying between them. The CDR3 contains 13 residues. Germline-derived CDR1 and CDR2 are SQVTM and ANQGSEA. DNA for the CDR3: TGCAGCGTTTGCTTCGGGTCGGGTCAGCCCCAGCATTTT. It translates to CSVCFGSGQPQHF.